What follows is one TCR beta chain and its context. What it binds is unknown. This sample was taken from a study of long-term antiretroviral therapy in people with HIV. Study-wide points: HIV repertoire CDR3 lengths ranged less widely than those of controls.

Investigators performed immunoSEQ version v3.0 at survey level. A target of about 40,000-55,000 T-cell genomes per sample was set for sequencing. Sequencing used immunoSEQ multiplex PCR; TCRdb keeps in-frame clones, though not all of them. Of tens of thousands of clones detected, roughly 85% appear once; the ten largest clones hold roughly 7.9%. DNA was extracted from approximately 1-10 million thawed cryopreserved PBMC. Germline V CDR1 and CDR2: GTSNPN, SVGIG (reference sequence). V was cut by 3 bases and J by 6 bases, with 9 bases left in between. The CDR3 has 12 amino acids. The sequence was collected from a man in his late teens or twenties with HIV. The input for sequencing was unsorted PBMCs, taken 0.4 years before starting antiretroviral therapy. V gene TRBV30 combines with J gene TRBJ2-1; D is unclear. Here the CDR3 DNA reads TGTGCCTGGAGGCTTCGCCTCAATGAGCAGTTCTTC. Its translation is CAWRLRLNEQFF.